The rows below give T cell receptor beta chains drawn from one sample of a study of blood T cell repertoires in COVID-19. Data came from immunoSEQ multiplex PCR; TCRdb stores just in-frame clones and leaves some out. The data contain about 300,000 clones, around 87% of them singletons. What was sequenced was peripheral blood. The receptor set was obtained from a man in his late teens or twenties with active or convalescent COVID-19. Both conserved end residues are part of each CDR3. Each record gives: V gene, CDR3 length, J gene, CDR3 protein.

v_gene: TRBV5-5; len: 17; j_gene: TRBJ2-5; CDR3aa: CASSPPPGRPGIETQYF
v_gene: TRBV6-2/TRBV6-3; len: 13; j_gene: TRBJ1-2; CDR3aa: CASSRPTGNGYTF
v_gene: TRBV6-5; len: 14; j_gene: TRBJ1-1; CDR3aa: CASRTDRGGTEAFF
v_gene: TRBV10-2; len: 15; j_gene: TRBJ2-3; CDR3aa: CASSEATTRADTQYF
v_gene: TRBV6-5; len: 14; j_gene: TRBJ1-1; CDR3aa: CASSYSGGGTEAFF
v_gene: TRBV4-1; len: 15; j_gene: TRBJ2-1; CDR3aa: CASRRLGSSYNEQFF
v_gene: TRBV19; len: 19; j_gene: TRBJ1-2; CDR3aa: CASSIPRQGGHPPVNGYTF
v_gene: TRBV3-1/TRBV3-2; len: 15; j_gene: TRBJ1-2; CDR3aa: CASSHIQGQSGGYTF
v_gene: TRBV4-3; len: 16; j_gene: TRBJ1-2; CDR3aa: CASSQERQGIYYGYTF
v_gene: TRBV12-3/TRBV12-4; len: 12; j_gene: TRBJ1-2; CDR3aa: CASSLQRVGYTF
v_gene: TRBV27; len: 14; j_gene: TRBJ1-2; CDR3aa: CASSLQGASYGYTF
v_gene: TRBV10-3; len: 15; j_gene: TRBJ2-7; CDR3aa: CAISQVLAEDYEQYF
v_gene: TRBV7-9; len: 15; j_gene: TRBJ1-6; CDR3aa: CASIETGTGVSPLHF
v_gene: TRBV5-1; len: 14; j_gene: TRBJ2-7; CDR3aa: CASSLGGLLYEQYF
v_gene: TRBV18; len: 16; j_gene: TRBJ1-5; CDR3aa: CASSVGGVNSNQPQHF
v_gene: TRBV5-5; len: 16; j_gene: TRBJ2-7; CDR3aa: CASSFKTDRGDYEQYF
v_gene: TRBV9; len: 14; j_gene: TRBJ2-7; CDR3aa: CASSVGTGAYEQYF
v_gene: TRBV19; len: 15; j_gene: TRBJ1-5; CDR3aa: CASSPQAYSNQPQHF
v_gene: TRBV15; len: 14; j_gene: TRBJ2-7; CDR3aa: CATSRAAGSYEQYF
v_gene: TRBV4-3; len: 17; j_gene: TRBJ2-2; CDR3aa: CASSQRNAAGATGELFF
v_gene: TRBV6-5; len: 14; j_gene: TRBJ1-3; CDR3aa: CASSRTGVGNTIYF
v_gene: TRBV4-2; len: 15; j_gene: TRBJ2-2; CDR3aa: CASRIRDRGAGELFF
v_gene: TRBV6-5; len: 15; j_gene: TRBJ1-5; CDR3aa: CASSPRRGSNQPQHF
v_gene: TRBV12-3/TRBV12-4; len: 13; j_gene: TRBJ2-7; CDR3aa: CASSILGGSEQYF
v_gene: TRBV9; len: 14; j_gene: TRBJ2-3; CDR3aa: CASSAGTSSDTQYF
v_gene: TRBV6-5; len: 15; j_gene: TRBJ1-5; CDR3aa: CASTSDRGGLGSQHF
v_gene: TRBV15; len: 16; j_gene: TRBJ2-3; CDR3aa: CATSALLAGAGDTQYF
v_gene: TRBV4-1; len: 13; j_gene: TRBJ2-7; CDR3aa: CASSQGWAYEQYF
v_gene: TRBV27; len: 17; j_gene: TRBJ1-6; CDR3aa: CASRPTGGGSYNSPLHF
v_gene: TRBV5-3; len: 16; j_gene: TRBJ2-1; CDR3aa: CARSLWLAGAYNEQFF
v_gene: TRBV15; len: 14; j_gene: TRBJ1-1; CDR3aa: CATSRDSGTSEAFF